The present T cell receptor (beta chain) was sequenced within a study of OX40 agonist ivuxolimab in advanced cancers. The CDR3 totals 14 residues. Unmatched junction bases numbered 6, after V lost 8 bases and J lost 1 base. CDR1 is PRHDT, CDR2 FYEKMQ, per germline (reference sequence). This clone was recorded only once. Using immunoSEQ multiplex PCR, the repertoire was profiled, and TCRdb retains in-frame clones only, with some absent. The repertoire includes 20,000 to 30,000 clones, 75% to 85% of them detected once, and roughly 8.6% sits in the top ten. Material: CD4+ or CD8+ T cells sorted from blood, obtained in a trial of the OX40 agonist ivuxolimab. This sequence was found in an adult with an advanced solid tumor such as melanoma, head and neck, liver or kidney cancer. The V gene is TRBV13, the J gene TRBJ2-3; 7 nucleotides match TRBD2. The CDR3 region is CASLSAGGTDTQYF. CDR3 in DNA: TGTGCCAGCCTTTCCGCGGGGGGCACAGATACGCAGTATTTT. The full variable domain, completed using reference TRBV13 and TRBJ2-3, is AAGVIQSPRHLIKEKRETATLKCYPIPRHDTVYWYQQGPGQDPQFLISFYEKMQSDKGSIPDRFSAQQFSDYHSELNMSSLELGDSALYFCASLSAGGTDTQYFGPGTRLTVL.